This TCR beta chain was recovered during a study of T cells in Graves' hyperthyroidism and ophthalmopathy. The study, taken as a whole, reports: Model-based prediction identified ophthalmopathy a median roughly 6.1 months prior to its onset. Blood samples included most of the expanded thyroid clonotypes exceeding 0.001.

This CDR3 comprises 11 residues. The V gene's germline CDR1 is SEHNR and CDR2 FQNEAQ (reference sequence). Amplification yielded TCR beta CDR3 regions, with RNA transcripts as the source. The TCR CDR3 first-round RT-PCR relied on the HTBI primer set. Using its own MiXCR run on the multiplex PCR reads, TCRdb lists one record per CDR3 protein. The repertoire has under 70,000 distinct CDR3 sequences, approximately 53% of them found once; the top ten carry more than 3%. In regard to this clonotype: Its cognate antigen is unknown. Compared with germline, one end of the junction differs, possibly owing to a read error.

Source material: blood. The V gene is TRBV7-9, the J gene TRBJ2-2; 7 nucleotides agree with TRBD1. The clonotype originates from a woman aged 55-69 years with Graves' ophthalmopathy. CDR3 sequence: CASSPQTGLPF. The CDR3 bases are TGTGCCAGCAGCCCGCAGACAGGGCTGCCTTTT.